These T cell receptor beta chains were read from a single sample in a study of CD8+ T cells in alopecia areata. Sequencing used immunoSEQ multiplex PCR; TCRdb keeps in-frame clones, though not all of them. The table has some 190,000 clones, about 51% seen once. The sample in question was CD8+ T cells sorted from blood, obtained around week 53, from a patient treated with tofacitinib. The origin of the receptors is a human donor with alopecia areata. Each CDR3 is given without its conserved first and last residue. Rows may omit the clone size; those that give it use once, few, many or a size class.

abundance: NA; v_gene: TRBV6-5; j_gene: TRBJ2-7; CDR3aa: ASSYSEGVGEQY
abundance: few; v_gene: TRBV30; j_gene: TRBJ1-6; CDR3aa: AWRGTASSYNSPLH
abundance: NA; v_gene: TRBV5-6; j_gene: TRBJ2-7; CDR3aa: ASSSQATEQY
abundance: NA; v_gene: TRBV7-9; j_gene: TRBJ1-4; CDR3aa: ASSLDKLEKLF
abundance: once; v_gene: TRBV5-1; j_gene: TRBJ2-5; CDR3aa: ASSPSFYQETQY
abundance: NA; v_gene: TRBV27; j_gene: TRBJ1-6; CDR3aa: ASSLNRNSPLH
abundance: few; v_gene: TRBV7-9; j_gene: TRBJ1-6; CDR3aa: ASTPSGGNSPLH
abundance: NA; v_gene: TRBV7-6; j_gene: TRBJ2-5; CDR3aa: ASSAHRTDKRETQY
abundance: few; v_gene: TRBV5-1; j_gene: TRBJ1-1; CDR3aa: ASSEDRVTEAF
abundance: NA; v_gene: TRBV29-1; j_gene: TRBJ1-2; CDR3aa: SVVGQGNQGYT
abundance: NA; v_gene: TRBV15; j_gene: TRBJ2-5; CDR3aa: ATSRPGQSQPGHAQETQY
abundance: NA; v_gene: TRBV29-1; j_gene: TRBJ2-7; CDR3aa: SVEEAGGYEQY
abundance: NA; v_gene: TRBV7-3; j_gene: TRBJ1-6; CDR3aa: ASSWGDGLNSPLH
abundance: NA; v_gene: TRBV7-9; j_gene: TRBJ2-7; CDR3aa: ASSSDSNYEQY
abundance: few; v_gene: TRBV9; j_gene: TRBJ2-3; CDR3aa: ASSVASGHTQY
abundance: few; v_gene: TRBV30; j_gene: TRBJ1-5; CDR3aa: AWSTIRGNQPQH
abundance: NA; v_gene: TRBV19; j_gene: TRBJ1-6; CDR3aa: ASSFPGDGSPLH
abundance: NA; v_gene: TRBV5-1; j_gene: TRBJ2-5; CDR3aa: ASRGGGETQY
abundance: NA; v_gene: TRBV6-5; j_gene: TRBJ1-5; CDR3aa: ASMAEAPGPQH
abundance: NA; v_gene: TRBV10-3; j_gene: TRBJ2-5; CDR3aa: AISDWATEETQY
abundance: NA; v_gene: TRBV9; j_gene: TRBJ2-2; CDR3aa: ASSASWRANTGELF
abundance: NA; v_gene: TRBV5-6; j_gene: TRBJ2-7; CDR3aa: ASSPSSAEQY
abundance: few; v_gene: TRBV7-6; j_gene: TRBJ2-7; CDR3aa: ASSSRQSYEQY
abundance: NA; v_gene: TRBV6-4; j_gene: TRBJ2-6; CDR3aa: ASSDDRAGANVLT
abundance: NA; v_gene: TRBV7-9; j_gene: TRBJ2-3; CDR3aa: ASSGSQVRTDTQY
abundance: NA; v_gene: TRBV7-2; j_gene: TRBJ1-6; CDR3aa: ASSLSTGPLSPLH
abundance: NA; v_gene: TRBV11-2; j_gene: TRBJ2-7; CDR3aa: ASSFGTGNYEQY
abundance: NA; v_gene: TRBV13; j_gene: TRBJ1-5; CDR3aa: ASSFGGTGQPQH
abundance: NA; v_gene: TRBV9; j_gene: TRBJ1-3; CDR3aa: ASSGNLSPGNTIY